One sample yielded the 18 T cell receptor beta chains listed below, sequenced in a study of blood T cells in healthy people across ages. Primers used in a second PCR of roughly 6 to 12 cycles were a sample-barcoded 5' primer and a J-beta primer mix. TCRdb analysed the 5' RACE reads with MiXCR anew, one entry per CDR3 protein. Of around 1,500,000 distinct CDR3 sequences in the sample, 28% were seen once. Input material: blood. These TCRs come from a woman aged 30 to 39 in good health.

This clonotype was counted between two and nine times. At one end the junction does not follow the germline gene, possibly because of a read error. V is TRBV12-3 or TRBV12-4 and J is TRBJ2-1; D unresolved. This CDR3 has 13 amino acids. The CDR3 DNA reads as TGTGCCGGCAGTTTAACGGGCGTCAGTGAGCAGTTCTTC. It codes for CAGSLTGVSEQFF.

In the case of this clonotype: This sequence may be a read error, since a much larger clone differs from it by one base. J is TRBJ2-5 and V is TRBV6-5; TRBD2 aligns across 8 bases. This CDR3 is built from 15 residues. J gave up 4 bases and V 5 bases, and 9 bases lay outside the gene matches. Germline V gives CDR1 MNHEY, CDR2 SVGAGI. CDR3 amino acids: CASSPGLVGIETQYF. CDR3 DNA sequence: TGTGCCAGCAGTCCGGGACTAGTGGGGATAGAGACCCAGTACTTC.

This clonotype appeared many times. CDR3 bases: TGCAGTGCTAGCGGACAGGGAGGCGAGCAGTACTTC. Its translation is CSASGQGGEQYF. The chain uses TRBV20-1 and TRBJ2-7; 8 positions match TRBD1. After removal of 3 bases from V and 6 bases from J, the junction contained 4 bases not matched to a gene. CDR1 is DFQATT and CDR2 is SNEGSKA in the germline V gene (reference sequence). The CDR3 is 12 residues long.

J is TRBJ2-4 and V is TRBV27; 8 nucleotides line up with TRBD2. Germline CDR1 MNHEY, CDR2 SMNVEV (reference sequence). There are 14 residues in the CDR3. V shed 8 bases, J shed 6 bases, and the junction held 9 bases outside the gene matches. Here the CDR3 reads CASGGRLAGNIQYF. The CDR3 DNA sequence: TGTGCCAGCGGAGGCCGTCTAGCGGGAAACATTCAGTACTTC.

The chain uses TRBV20-1 and TRBJ2-1, with a tentative D call TRBD2 (5 bases). The CDR3 extends over 12 amino acids. CDR1 and CDR2 from the germline V gene are DFQATT and SNEGSKA (reference sequence). V was shortened by 4 bases and J by 13 bases, with 17 bases between the two germline ends. The CDR3 here is CSAIETKETQFF. CDR3 coding DNA: TGCAGTGCTATCGAGACTAAAGAGACCCAGTTCTTC.

The chain joins TRBV30 to TRBJ1-5, with TRBD1 identical over 7 bases. In germline, CDR1 is GTSNPN, CDR2 SVGIG (reference sequence). CDR3 size: 14 residues. With V trimmed by 2 bases and J by 2 bases, 3 bases remained unmatched. In DNA form, the CDR3 reads TGTGCCTGGAGTTGGGGGACAGGCAATCAGCCCCAGCATTTT. This sequence encodes CAWSWGTGNQPQHF.

The V call is TRBV7-9, the J call TRBJ1-4, with a tentative D call TRBD1 (6 bases). V shed 10 bases and J shed 0 bases, with 12 bases lying between them. CDR1 SEHNR and CDR2 FQNEAQ come from the germline V gene (reference sequence). The CDR3 has 14 amino acids. The CDR3 loop is CATGGGPTNEKLFF. The CDR3 nucleotides read TGTGCCACCGGGGGGGGCCCAACTAATGAAAAACTGTTTTTT.

Turning to this clonotype: This sequence may be a read error, since a much larger clone differs from it by one base. The gene calls are TRBV12-3 or TRBV12-4 and TRBJ2-1; TRBD2 is a possible D gene (6 bases). Trimming removed 5 bases at V and 8 bases at J, with 10 bases between. There are 12 residues in the CDR3. Here the CDR3 reads CASSRWGDEQFF. CDR3 DNA: TGTGCCAGCAGTAGGTGGGGGGATGAGCAGTTCTTC.

V gene TRBV9 combines with J gene TRBJ2-3; 7 bases line up with TRBD2. Losses at the gene ends were 1 base for V and 0 bases for J; bases not matched to a gene: 2. Germline values: CDR1 SGDLS, CDR2 YYNGEE. CDR3 length: 15 residues. In nucleotides, the CDR3 is TGTGCCAGCAGCGTATTGGGGGGGAGCACAGATACGCAGTATTTT. Residues: CASSVLGGSTDTQYF.

On this clonotype itself: This may come from a read error, since a much larger clone is one base off. V usage is TRBV7-2 and J usage is TRBJ2-7; D not certain. The J call is doubtful: the DNA matches TRBJ2-5 better. This CDR3 spans 14 amino acids. From germline, CDR1 is SGHTA and CDR2 FQGNSA. The CDR3 bases are TGTGCCAGCAACTTAGGGCATCTAGAAGAGACCCAGTACTTC. This codes for CASNLGHLEETQYF.

The chain has TRBV12-3 or TRBV12-4 and TRBJ2-3, with TRBD1 identical over 7 bases. The CDR3 is 17 residues long. V was pared by 5 bases and J by 3 bases, with 14 bases of the junction left unmatched. The CDR3 here is CASSPLRTGYSTDTQYF. DNA of the CDR3: TGTGCCAGCAGTCCACTTAGGACAGGCTACTCAACAGATACGCAGTATTTT.

The V gene is TRBV2, the J gene TRBJ2-5; D gene uncertain. This CDR3 contains 14 residues. The germline gives CDR1 SNHLY, CDR2 FYNNEI. V was trimmed by 6 bases and J by 1 base, leaving 12 bases between them. The CDR3 sequence: CASSSSRTQETQYF. The CDR3 bases are TGTGCCAGCAGCTCGTCCCGGACCCAAGAGACCCAGTACTTC.

This clonotype was counted ten times or more. The chain couples TRBV7-9 to TRBJ2-4; D might be TRBD1 or TRBD2, each matching 6 bases. The CDR3 runs to 14 residues. The germline V gene has CDR1 SEHNR and CDR2 FQNEAQ (reference sequence). Trimming pared 5 bases from V and 9 bases from J, leaving 17 bases between. The CDR3 DNA reads as TGTGCCAGCAGCCCTGAGGGGGGTGAGGGCATTCAGTACTTC. It yields the protein CASSPEGGEGIQYF.

V gene TRBV7-9 combines with J gene TRBJ2-5, with 8 bases matching TRBD2. The CDR3 length is 15 residues. V was pared by 5 bases and J by 5 bases, with 10 bases of the junction left unmatched. Germline V lookup: CDR1 SEHNR, CDR2 FQNEAQ (reference sequence). This CDR3 reads CASSPPELAAETQYF. CDR3 DNA sequence: TGTGCCAGCAGCCCCCCCGAACTAGCGGCTGAGACCCAGTACTTC.

Details on this clonotype: Mismatch with germline at one junction end may stem from a read error. The genes are TRBV6-6 and TRBJ2-7; the D call may be TRBD1 or TRBD2 (5 bases each). CDR3 length: 12 residues. Looked up from germline, CDR1 is MNHNY and CDR2 is SVGAGI (reference sequence). The CDR3 loop reads CASSYPRGERYF. The CDR3 coding sequence is TGTGCCAGCAGTTACCCCCGGGGCGAGCGGTACTTC.

This clonotype has a count of ten or more. This sequence joins TRBV20-1 and TRBJ2-7; 9 bases match TRBD2. Trimming removed 2 bases from V and 1 base from J; junction bases left unmatched: 15. The CDR3 runs 18 residues. The germline V gene encodes CDR1 DFQATT and CDR2 SNEGSKA (reference sequence). The CDR3 is CSARNPGFSGSKSYEQYF. CDR3 DNA sequence: TGCAGTGCTAGAAACCCGGGGTTTAGCGGGAGTAAATCCTACGAGCAGTACTTC.

Of note for this clonotype: A read error is possible here, since a much larger clone lies one base away. The chain combines TRBV5-4 with TRBJ2-7, with 8 bases aligning to TRBD1. In germline, CDR1 is SGHNT, CDR2 YYREEE (reference sequence). The CDR3 loop spans 14 amino acids. The CDR3 protein is CASSAGQETYERYF. The CDR3 nucleotides are TGTGCCAGCAGCGCGGGACAGGAGACCTACGAGCGGTACTTC.

In this sample, this clonotype turned up once. This chain uses TRBV7-8 with TRBJ1-1, with D maybe TRBD1 (6 bases). The V end was cut by 7 bases, the J end by 0 bases, with 15 bases between. The CDR3 totals 15 residues. CDR1 is SGHVS and CDR2 is FQNEAQ in the germline V gene. This CDR3 is CASTTQGGVNTEAFF. The CDR3 DNA sequence: TGTGCCAGCACCACTCAAGGGGGGGTGAACACTGAAGCTTTCTTT. Looking up the rest from reference TRBV7-8 and TRBJ1-1 gives the full variable domain: GAGVSQSPRYKVAKRGQDVALRCDPISGHVSLFWYQQALGQGPEFLTYFQNEAQLDKSGLPSDRFFAERPEGSVSTLKIQRTQQEDSAVYLCASTTQGGVNTEAFFGQGTRLTVV.